This TCR beta chain stems from a study of shared clonotypes between healthy human individuals (dated by TCRdb to 2018 to 2021). About the investigation overall: The cohort included a few men and a couple of women between 18 and 49 years of age. To estimate repertoire size and how much clonotype sharing occurs between individuals, the study deeply sequenced the blood TCR repertoires of roughly 5 healthy adults. Between about 0.94 and 8.9 billion PBMCs per donor were obtained by leukapheresis. Libraries were prepared and TCR repertoires were sequenced by different laboratories using diverse techniques, in order to increase sequencing depth and limit assay-specific biases. For each donor, CD4 naive and CD4 memory were each run on three plates, CD8 naive on two plates, and CD8 memory on one plate.

Healthy HIV-negative adults with no recently reported acute infections or vaccinations were included as donors. All donors were Caucasian adults living in Nashville, Tennessee, USA. CD4+ T cells were enriched through magnetic negative selection, after which naive cells were positively selected on CD45RA and the remaining negative fraction served as the memory subset. Blood was collected by leukapheresis, and PBMCs were isolated by Ficoll-Histopaque density gradient centrifugation and then cryopreserved in liquid nitrogen vapor phase. Purity and quantity of every magnetically sorted T cell population were checked by analytical flow cytometry. Genomic DNA was isolated from every sorted fraction and measured by UV absorbance on a Nanodrop 2000c. The paper as a whole reports these results and caveats: Rarefaction of sorted-subset datasets indicated incomplete sequencing despite the large sequencing depth. Sharing across a handful of donors was observed for around 5% of naive CD4, over 3% of naive CD8, 2.3% of memory CD4, and around 0.42% of memory CD8 clonotypes. Compared with non-shared clonotypes, clonotypes shared by all four sorted-subset donors had higher generation probabilities. Sampling was restricted to blood, and TCR repertoires in tissue are likely to differ from TCR repertoires in blood. The genetic and exposure-history diversity represented was limited by the small number of donors. Based on pairwise subsampling, the degree of clonotype sharing among donors was expected to be affected by sequencing depth. Naive subsets generally had larger estimated clonotype richness than memory subsets did.

V is reduced by 0 bases and J by 0 bases, leaving a spacing of 6 bases between them. Spanning cysteine to phenylalanine, the CDR3 consists of 15 amino acids. Of all the DNA, just the CDR3 is kept, 45 bases in frame from base 1. For CDR1 and CDR2, the germline V gene lists SGHAT and FQNNGV. Using the deep immunoSEQ assay, TCR CDR3 regions were amplified from genomic DNA by multiplex PCR. For each cell subset, the extracted genomic DNA was distributed evenly across all wells of several immunoSEQ 96-well plates, and each plate served as one replicate. For sorted subsets, each replicate PCR was loaded with about 0.2 ug genomic DNA, equivalent to about 30,000 T cell genomes. Purified libraries were measured with a Qubit 3.0 fluorometer, size-checked on a Bioanalyzer 2100, and measured again with the KAPA Library Quantification kit. Each immunoSEQ 96-well plate was sequenced on its own single-read 150-cycle Illumina NextSeq 550 flow cell. As for how the authors treated the data: Because the immunoSEQ output included only junctional sequences and no quality scores, the filtering could not be the same as the filtering used for full-length reads. To assign V/J genes and CDR3, sequences were annotated using PyIR, a Python wrapper for IgBLAST v1.9, with IMGT germline references. Reads were removed for weak V/J assignments (E-value above 1e-6), missing CDR3, stop codons, out-of-frame junctions, or ambiguous translated residues. V3J clonotypes were defined as sequences sharing an identical inferred V gene, J gene, and CDR3 amino acid sequence. The percentage overlap between two repertoires was calculated by dividing the number of shared unique clonotypes by the size of the smaller repertoire. Repertoire richness was assessed with RTK rarefaction, the Chao1 estimator, and Recon v2.1 estimates of unobserved clonotypes. Generation probabilities were computed with OLGA for all TCRbeta clonotypes obtained by the gDNA method from four donors. Imported from immuneACCESS, the table was reduced by TCRdb to in-frame sequences with V and J called. These copies leave out some clones; in studies compared against another copy, an unresolved V gene accounts for under half, and the cause of the remainder is not known. Clone size and V and J calls were adopted from that table, with D and trimming inferred from the DNA. This sample lists some 500,000 clones; about 96% were detected once. The biggest ten clones account for about 0.064% of the sample.

A remark on this clone: It has no known antigen specificity. The record has no base qualities; no much larger clone is one base away.

The receptor was isolated from a woman aged 25 to 39 in good health. The rearrangement combines TRBV11-2 with TRBJ1-5; matching of 5 bases hints at TRBD1 as the D gene. Material for sequencing was naive CD4+ T cells sorted from blood. According to the study, the label for this sample's cell subset or site signals: CD45RA+ positively selected. The DNA reads TGTGCCAGCAGCTTAGATGGGGCTAGCAATCAGCCCCAGCATTTT. This sequence encodes CASSLDGASNQPQHF.